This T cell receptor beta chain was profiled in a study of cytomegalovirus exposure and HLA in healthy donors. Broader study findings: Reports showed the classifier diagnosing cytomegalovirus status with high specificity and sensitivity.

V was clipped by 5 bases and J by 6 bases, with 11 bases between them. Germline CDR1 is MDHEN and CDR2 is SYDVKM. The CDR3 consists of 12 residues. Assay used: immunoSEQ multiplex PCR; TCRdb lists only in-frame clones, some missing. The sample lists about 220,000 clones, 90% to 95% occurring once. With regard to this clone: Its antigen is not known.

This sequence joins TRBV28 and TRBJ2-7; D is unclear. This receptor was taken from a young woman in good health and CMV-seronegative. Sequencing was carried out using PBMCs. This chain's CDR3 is CASSTGPGEQYF. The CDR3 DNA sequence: TGTGCCAGCAGTACCGGCCCGGGCGAGCAGTACTTC.